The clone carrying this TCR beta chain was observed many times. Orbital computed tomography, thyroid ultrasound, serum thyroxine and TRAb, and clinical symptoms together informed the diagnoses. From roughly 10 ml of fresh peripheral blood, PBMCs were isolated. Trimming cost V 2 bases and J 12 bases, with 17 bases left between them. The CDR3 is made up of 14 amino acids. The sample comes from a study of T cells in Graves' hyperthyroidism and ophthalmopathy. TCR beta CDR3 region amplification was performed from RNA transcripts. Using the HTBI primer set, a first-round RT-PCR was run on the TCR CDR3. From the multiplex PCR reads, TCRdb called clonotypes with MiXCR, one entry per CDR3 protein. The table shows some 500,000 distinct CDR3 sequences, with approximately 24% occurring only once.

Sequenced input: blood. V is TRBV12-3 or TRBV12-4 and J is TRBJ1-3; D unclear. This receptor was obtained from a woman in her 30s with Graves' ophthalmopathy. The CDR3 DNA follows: TGTGCCAGCAGTTTACCGGGCCAAAGAGGTGGCATATATTTT. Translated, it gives CASSLPGQRGGIYF.